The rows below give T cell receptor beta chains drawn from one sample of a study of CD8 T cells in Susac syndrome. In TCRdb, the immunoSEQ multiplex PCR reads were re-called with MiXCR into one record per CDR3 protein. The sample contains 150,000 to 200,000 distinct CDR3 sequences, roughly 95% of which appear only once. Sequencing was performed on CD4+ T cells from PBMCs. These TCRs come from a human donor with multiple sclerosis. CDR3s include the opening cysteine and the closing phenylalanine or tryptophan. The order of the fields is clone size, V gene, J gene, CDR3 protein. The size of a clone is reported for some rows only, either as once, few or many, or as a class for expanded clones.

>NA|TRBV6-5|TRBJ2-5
CASSPAGQATQYF
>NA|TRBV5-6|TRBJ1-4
CASSFRVKGEKLFF
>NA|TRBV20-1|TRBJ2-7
CSARVGLVKHEQYF
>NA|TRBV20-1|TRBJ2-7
CSARAPLGISYEQYF
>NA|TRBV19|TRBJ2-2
CASTVGGNTGELFF
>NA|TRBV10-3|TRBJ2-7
CASGTGTYEQYF
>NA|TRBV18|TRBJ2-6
CASSSRPQEYSGANVLTF
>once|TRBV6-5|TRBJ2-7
CASSSQGAREQYF
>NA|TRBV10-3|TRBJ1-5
CAIMSSPNQPQHF
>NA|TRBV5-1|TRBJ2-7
CASSPVAGDEQYF
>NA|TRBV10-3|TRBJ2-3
CAISSSGTGPSDTQYF
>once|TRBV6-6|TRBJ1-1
CASSQTGRDTEAFF
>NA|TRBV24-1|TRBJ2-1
CATSDTSGVGSYNEQFF
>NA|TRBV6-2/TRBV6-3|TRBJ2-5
CASREVVVETQYF
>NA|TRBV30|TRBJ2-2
CAWIKGLADTGELFF
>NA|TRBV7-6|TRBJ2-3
CASSPQRTTDTQYF
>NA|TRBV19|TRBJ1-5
CASSIVQYNQPQHF
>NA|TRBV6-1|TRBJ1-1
CASTPDMTGPNTEAFF
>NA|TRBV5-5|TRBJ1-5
CASSLRTQDQPQHF
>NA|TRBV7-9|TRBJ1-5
CASSLAGTGNQPQHF
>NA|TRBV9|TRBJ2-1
CASSLGPEGEQFF
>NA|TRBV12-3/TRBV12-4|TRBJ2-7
CASSLLQAGEYEQYF
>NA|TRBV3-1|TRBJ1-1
CASSQELGYRGAFF
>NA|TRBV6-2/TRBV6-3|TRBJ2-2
CASSYQNTGELFF
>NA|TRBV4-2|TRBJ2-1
CASSQDPVSSGAYNEQFF
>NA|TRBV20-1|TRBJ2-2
CSADRSSNTGELFF
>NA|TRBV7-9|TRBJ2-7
CASLDSGSYEQYF
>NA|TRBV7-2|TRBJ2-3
CASSQRASGATDTQYF
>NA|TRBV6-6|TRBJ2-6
CASSYRESGANVLTF
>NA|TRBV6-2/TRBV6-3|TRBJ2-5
CASSYPPGQPIKETQYF
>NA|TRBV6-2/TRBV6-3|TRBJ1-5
CASSLTGGQPQHF
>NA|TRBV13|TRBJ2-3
CASSFLQGTDTQYF
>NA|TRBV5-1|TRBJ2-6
CASFRGQIAGANVLTF
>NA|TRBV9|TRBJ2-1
CASSARDRGANEQFF
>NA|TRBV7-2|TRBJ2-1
CASSLWTQGGFF
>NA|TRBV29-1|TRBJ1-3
CSVGQFGQSGNTIYF
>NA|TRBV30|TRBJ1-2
CAWSVPGTGIYGYTF
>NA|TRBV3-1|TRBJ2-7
CASSHHRDLNEQYF
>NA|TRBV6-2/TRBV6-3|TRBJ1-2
CASSYPRERYTF
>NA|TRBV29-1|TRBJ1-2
CSVEDQGAYGYTF
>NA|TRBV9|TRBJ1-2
CASSIDRGHGYTF
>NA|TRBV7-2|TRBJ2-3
CASSLAFAGMGDTQYF
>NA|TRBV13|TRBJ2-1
CASSPGRADNNEQFF
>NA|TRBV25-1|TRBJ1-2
CASRDRGHAYGYTF
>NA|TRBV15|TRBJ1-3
CATSRKTGSSGNTIYF
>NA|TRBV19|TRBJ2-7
CASSPGSTYEQYF
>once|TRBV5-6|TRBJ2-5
CASSQYRGARETQYF
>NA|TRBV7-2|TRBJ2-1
CASSQRDSLPFNEQFF
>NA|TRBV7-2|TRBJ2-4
CASSLGGSDIQYF
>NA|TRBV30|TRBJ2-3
CAWSVELLAGEEDTQYF